The T cell receptor beta chain under discussion was sequenced for a study of regulatory T cells in long-lasting Graves disease. Study in general: Less than 3 months of antithyroid drugs had been taken by newly diagnosed Graves' patients.

This CDR3 is 13 amino acids long. The germline V gene encodes CDR1 LNHDA and CDR2 SQIVND (reference sequence). The V end was cut by 5 bases, the J end by 6 bases, with 10 bases between. Time point of the sample: newly diagnosed GD, antithyroid drugs for less than 3 months. The TCR library was made from RNA that had been extracted from PBMCs in TRIzol. Assembly of TCR beta libraries relied on iRepertoire HTBI primers together with Arm-PCR of CDR3 regions. MiXCR, run by TCRdb on the multiplex PCR reads, gives a single entry per CDR3 protein. The repertoire holds some 600,000 distinct CDR3 sequences, about 15% seen once, with around 12% in the top ten. This clonotype was seen only a few times. The same specimen was also included in a second study, on T cells in Graves' hyperthyroidism and ophthalmopathy. That source notes: The blood repertoire included most of the expanded thyroid clonotypes above 0.001. Stable hyperthyroidism was told apart from ophthalmopathy by a model built on 13 V-J features.

Material: peripheral blood mononuclear cells (PBMCs), obtained at new diagnosis, from a patient treated with antithyroid drugs. The chain combines TRBV19 with TRBJ1-4; D might be TRBD1 (5 bases). This receptor was identified in a man aged 18 to 30 with Graves disease. Here the CDR3 reads CASSDGTYEKLFF. CDR3 nucleotide sequence: TGTGCCAGTAGTGATGGGACGTATGAAAAACTGTTTTTT.